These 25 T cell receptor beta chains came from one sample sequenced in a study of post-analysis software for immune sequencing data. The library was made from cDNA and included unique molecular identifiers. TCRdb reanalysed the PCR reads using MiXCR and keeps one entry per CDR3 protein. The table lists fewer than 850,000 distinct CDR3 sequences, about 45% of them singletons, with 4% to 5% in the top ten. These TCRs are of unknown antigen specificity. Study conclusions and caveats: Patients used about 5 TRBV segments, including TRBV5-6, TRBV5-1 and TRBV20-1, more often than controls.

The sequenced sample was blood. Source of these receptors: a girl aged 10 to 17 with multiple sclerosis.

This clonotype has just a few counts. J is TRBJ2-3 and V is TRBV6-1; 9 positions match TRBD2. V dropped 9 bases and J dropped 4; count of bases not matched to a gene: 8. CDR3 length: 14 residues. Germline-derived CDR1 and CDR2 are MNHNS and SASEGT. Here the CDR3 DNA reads TGTGCCAGTGCGTTTAGCGGGAGTGCAGATACGCAGTATTTT. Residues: CASAFSGSADTQYF.

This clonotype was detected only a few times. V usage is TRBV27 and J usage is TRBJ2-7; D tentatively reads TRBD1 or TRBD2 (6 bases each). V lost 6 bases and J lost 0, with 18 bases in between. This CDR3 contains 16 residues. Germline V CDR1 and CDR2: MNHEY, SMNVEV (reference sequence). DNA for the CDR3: TGTGCCAGCAGCTGGGGGGATGGACAGTCCTCCTACGAGCAGTACTTC. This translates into CASSWGDGQSSYEQYF.

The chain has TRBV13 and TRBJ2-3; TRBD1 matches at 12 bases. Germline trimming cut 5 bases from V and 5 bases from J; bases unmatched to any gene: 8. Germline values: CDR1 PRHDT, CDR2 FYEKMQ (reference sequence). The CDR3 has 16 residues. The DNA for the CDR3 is TGTGCCAGCAGCGTTCGGGACAGGGGGCTTGTAGATACGCAGTATTTT. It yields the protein CASSVRDRGLVDTQYF.

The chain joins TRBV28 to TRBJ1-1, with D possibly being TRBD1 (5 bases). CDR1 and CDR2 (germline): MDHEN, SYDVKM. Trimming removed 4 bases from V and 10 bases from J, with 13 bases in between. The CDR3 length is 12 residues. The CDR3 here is CASSSFGALAFF. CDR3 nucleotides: TGTGCCAGCAGTTCTTTTGGGGCGCTAGCTTTCTTT.

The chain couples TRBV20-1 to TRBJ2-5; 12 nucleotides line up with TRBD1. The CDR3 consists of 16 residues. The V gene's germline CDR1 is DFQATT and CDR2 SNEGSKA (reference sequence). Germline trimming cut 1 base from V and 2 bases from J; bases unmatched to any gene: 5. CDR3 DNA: TGCAGTGCTAGAGGGGGACAGGGGGCGAAACAAGAGACCCAGTACTTC. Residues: CSARGGQGAKQETQYF.

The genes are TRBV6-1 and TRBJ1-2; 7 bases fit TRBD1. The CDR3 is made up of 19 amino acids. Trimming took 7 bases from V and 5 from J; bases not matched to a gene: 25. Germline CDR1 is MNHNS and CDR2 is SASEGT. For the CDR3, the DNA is TGTGCCAGCAAAGGTCCCGTCAGGGACAGAGACTCCCTCGGGTATGGCTACACCTTC. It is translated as CASKGPVRDRDSLGYGYTF.

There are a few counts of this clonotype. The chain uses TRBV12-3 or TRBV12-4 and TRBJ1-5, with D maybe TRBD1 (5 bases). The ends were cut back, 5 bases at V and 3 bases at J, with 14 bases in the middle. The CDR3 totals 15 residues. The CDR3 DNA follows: TGTGCCAGCAGTCCCGGGGACCTTTCCAATCAGCCCCAGCATTTT. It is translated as CASSPGDLSNQPQHF.

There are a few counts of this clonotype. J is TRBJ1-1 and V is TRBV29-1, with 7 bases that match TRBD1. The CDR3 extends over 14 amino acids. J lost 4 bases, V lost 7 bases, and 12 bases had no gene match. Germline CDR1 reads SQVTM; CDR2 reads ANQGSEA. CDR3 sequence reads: CSARAAGGSTEAFF. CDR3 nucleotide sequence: TGCAGCGCCAGAGCGGCAGGGGGGAGCACTGAAGCTTTCTTT.

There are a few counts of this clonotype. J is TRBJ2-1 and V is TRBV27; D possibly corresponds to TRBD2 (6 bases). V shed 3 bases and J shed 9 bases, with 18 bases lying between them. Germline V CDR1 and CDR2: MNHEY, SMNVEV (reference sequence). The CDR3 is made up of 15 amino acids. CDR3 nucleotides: TGTGCCAGCAGTTTTGTGGGGGGTGATTGGGGTGAGCAGTTCTTC. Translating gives CASSFVGGDWGEQFF.

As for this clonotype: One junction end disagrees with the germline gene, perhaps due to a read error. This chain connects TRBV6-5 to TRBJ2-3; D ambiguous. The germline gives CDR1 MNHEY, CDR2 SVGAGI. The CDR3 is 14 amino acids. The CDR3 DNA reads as TGTGCCAGCAGTCCAGGTTGGGGAACAGATACGCGGTATTTT. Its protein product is CASSPGWGTDTRYF.

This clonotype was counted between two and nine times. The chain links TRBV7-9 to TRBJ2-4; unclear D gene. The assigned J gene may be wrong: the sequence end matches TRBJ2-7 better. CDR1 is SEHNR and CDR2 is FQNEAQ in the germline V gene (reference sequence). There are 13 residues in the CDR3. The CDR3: CASSLVGIDEQYF. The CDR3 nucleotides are TGTGCCAGCAGCCTAGTGGGGATCGACGAGCAGTACTTC.

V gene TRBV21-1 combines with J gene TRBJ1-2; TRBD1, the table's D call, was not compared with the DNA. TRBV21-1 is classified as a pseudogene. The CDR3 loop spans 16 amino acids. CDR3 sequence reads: CASSKFVAGVPYGYTF. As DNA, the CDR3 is TGTGCCAGCAGCAAATTTGTGGCAGGGGTACCCTATGGCTACACCTTC.

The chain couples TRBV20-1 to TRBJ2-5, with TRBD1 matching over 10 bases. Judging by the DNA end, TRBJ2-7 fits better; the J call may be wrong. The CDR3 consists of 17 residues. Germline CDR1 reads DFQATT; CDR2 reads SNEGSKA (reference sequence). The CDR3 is CSASGQGVQVSSYEQYF. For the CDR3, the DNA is TGCAGTGCTAGTGGACAGGGGGTCCAAGTTTCCTCCTACGAGCAGTACTTC.

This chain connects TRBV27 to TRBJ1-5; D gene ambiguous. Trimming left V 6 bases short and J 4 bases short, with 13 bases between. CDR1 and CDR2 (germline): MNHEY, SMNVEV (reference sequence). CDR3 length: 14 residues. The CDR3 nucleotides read TGTGCCAGCAGCCAAGGTATGGAAAATCAGCCCCAGCATTTT. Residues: CASSQGMENQPQHF.

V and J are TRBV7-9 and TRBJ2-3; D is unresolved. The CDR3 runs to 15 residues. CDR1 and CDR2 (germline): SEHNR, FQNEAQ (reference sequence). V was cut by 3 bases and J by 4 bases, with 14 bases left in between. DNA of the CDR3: TGTGCCAGCAGCTTCTTCCTCTCCCTCTCAGATACGCAGTATTTT. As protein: CASSFFLSLSDTQYF.

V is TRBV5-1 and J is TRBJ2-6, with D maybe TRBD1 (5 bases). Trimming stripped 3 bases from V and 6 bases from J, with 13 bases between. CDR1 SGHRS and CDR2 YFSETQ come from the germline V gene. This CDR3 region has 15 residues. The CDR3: CASSSRVRQANVLTF. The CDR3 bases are TGCGCCAGCAGCTCCAGGGTACGGCAGGCCAACGTCCTGACTTTC.

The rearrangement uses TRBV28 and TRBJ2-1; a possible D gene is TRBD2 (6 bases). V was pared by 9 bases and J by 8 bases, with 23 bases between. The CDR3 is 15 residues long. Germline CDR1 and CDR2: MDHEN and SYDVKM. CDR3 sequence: CASHIGGDPQYEQFF. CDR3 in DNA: TGTGCCAGTCACATCGGGGGAGATCCCCAGTATGAGCAGTTCTTC.

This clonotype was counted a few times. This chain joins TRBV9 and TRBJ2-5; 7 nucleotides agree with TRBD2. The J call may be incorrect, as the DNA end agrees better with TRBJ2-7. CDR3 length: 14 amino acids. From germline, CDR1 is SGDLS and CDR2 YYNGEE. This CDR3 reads CASSLGLDEYEQYF. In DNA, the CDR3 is TGTGCCAGCAGCCTCGGACTAGATGAGTACGAGCAGTACTTC.

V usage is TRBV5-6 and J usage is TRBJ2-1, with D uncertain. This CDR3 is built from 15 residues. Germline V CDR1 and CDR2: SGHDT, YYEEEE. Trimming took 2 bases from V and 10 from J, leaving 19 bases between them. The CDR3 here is CASSFVQNPVQEQFF. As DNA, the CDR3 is TGTGCCAGCAGCTTTGTCCAGAACCCCGTACAGGAGCAGTTCTTC.

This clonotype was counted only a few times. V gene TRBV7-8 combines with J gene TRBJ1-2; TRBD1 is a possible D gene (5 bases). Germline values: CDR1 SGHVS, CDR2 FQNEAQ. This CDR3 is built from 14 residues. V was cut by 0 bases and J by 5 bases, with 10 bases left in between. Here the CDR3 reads CASSLAQGGYGYTF. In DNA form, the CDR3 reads TGTGCCAGCAGCTTAGCGCAGGGAGGTTATGGCTACACCTTC.

This chain's CDR3 is CASSVNRDSNYGYTF. CDR3 nucleotides: TGTGCCAGCAGCGTCAACAGGGACTCTAACTATGGCTACACCTTC. The V and J genes are TRBV9 and TRBJ1-2, with D possibly TRBD1 on 6 matching bases. CDR3 size: 15 residues. Looked up from germline, CDR1 is SGDLS and CDR2 is YYNGEE. Trimming pared 2 bases from V and 0 bases from J, leaving 11 bases between.

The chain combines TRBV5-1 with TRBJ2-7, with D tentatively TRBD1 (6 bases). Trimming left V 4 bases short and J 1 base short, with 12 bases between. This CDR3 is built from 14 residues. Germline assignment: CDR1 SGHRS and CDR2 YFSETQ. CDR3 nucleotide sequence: TGCGCCAGCAGCCTCTGGACAGAGTCCTACGAGCAGTACTTC. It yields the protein CASSLWTESYEQYF.

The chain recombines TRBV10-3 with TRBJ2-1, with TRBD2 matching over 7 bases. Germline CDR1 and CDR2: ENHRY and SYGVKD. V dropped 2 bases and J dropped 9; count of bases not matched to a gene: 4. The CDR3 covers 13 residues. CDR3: CAISEGGDGEQFF. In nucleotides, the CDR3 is TGTGCCATCAGTGAGGGGGGGGACGGTGAGCAGTTCTTC.

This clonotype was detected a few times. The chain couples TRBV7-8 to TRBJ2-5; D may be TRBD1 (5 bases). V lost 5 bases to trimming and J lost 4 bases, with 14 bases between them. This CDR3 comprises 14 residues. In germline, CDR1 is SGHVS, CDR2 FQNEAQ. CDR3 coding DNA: TGTGCCAGCAGCGGAAGGGGCCCCCGAGAGACCCAGTACTTC. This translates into CASSGRGPRETQYF.

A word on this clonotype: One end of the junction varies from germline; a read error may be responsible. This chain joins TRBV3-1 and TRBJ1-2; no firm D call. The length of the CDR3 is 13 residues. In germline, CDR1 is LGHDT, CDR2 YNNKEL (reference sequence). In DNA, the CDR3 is TGTGCCAGCAGCCAAGACGGAGGCTATGACTACACCTTC. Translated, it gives CASSQDGGYDYTF.